The rows below give T cell receptor beta chains drawn from one sample of a study of OX40 agonist ivuxolimab in advanced cancers. Using immunoSEQ multiplex PCR, the repertoire was profiled, and TCRdb retains in-frame clones only, with some absent. Of roughly 70,000 clones listed, about four fifths are singletons. Sequencing was performed on CD4+ or CD8+ T cells sorted from blood, taken in a trial of the OX40 agonist ivuxolimab. These receptors were collected from an adult with an advanced solid tumor such as melanoma, head and neck, liver or kidney cancer. CDR3s include the opening cysteine and the closing phenylalanine or tryptophan. Fields, in order: D gene, CDR3 length, J gene, clone size, V gene, CDR3 protein, CDR3 DNA. D genes are given only for firm matches. Clone size is stated in some rows and not others, as once, few, many or a class when expanded.

D gene: -
CDR3 length: 12
J gene: TRBJ2-3
clone size: -
V gene: TRBV9
CDR3 protein: CASSVVGDTQYF
CDR3 DNA: TGTGCCAGCAGCGTAGTGGGAGATACGCAGTATTTT

D gene: -
CDR3 length: 15
J gene: TRBJ2-2
clone size: -
V gene: TRBV5-1
CDR3 protein: CASSFTGDTSRELFF
CDR3 DNA: TGCGCCAGCAGCTTTACCGGGGATACATCCAGGGAGCTGTTTTTT

D gene: -
CDR3 length: 14
J gene: TRBJ2-7
clone size: -
V gene: TRBV5-1
CDR3 protein: CASSPGAGGYEQYF
CDR3 DNA: TGCGCCAGCAGTCCGGGGGCAGGGGGCTACGAGCAGTACTTC

D gene: TRBD2
CDR3 length: 15
J gene: TRBJ2-2
clone size: few
V gene: TRBV5-1
CDR3 protein: CASSFSGGATGELFF
CDR3 DNA: TGCGCCAGCAGCTTTAGCGGGGGGGCCACCGGGGAGCTGTTTTTT

D gene: -
CDR3 length: 15
J gene: TRBJ2-1
clone size: few
V gene: TRBV7-2
CDR3 protein: CASSLGSSSYNEQFF
CDR3 DNA: TGTGCCAGCAGCTTAGGTTCAAGCTCCTACAATGAGCAGTTCTTC

D gene: -
CDR3 length: 14
J gene: TRBJ1-2
clone size: -
V gene: TRBV5-4
CDR3 protein: CASSSLTGPYGYTF
CDR3 DNA: TGTGCCAGCAGCTCCCTGACAGGACCCTATGGCTACACCTTC

D gene: -
CDR3 length: 13
J gene: TRBJ1-2
clone size: -
V gene: TRBV5-1
CDR3 protein: CASRRQMDEGYTF
CDR3 DNA: TGCGCCAGCAGAAGACAGATGGACGAAGGCTACACCTTC

D gene: TRBD2
CDR3 length: 14
J gene: TRBJ2-5
clone size: -
V gene: TRBV30
CDR3 protein: CAWSGSGSRETQYF
CDR3 DNA: TGTGCCTGGAGTGGTAGCGGGAGTCGGGAGACCCAGTACTTC

D gene: -
CDR3 length: 13
J gene: TRBJ1-5
clone size: -
V gene: TRBV18
CDR3 protein: CASSPDLNQPQHF
CDR3 DNA: TGTGCCAGCTCACCGGACCTTAATCAGCCCCAGCATTTT

D gene: -
CDR3 length: 12
J gene: TRBJ1-5
clone size: few
V gene: TRBV27
CDR3 protein: CASSWPIQPQHF
CDR3 DNA: TGTGCCAGCAGTTGGCCGATACAGCCCCAGCATTTT

D gene: TRBD2
CDR3 length: 13
J gene: TRBJ2-5
clone size: -
V gene: TRBV7-6
CDR3 protein: CASSLSGVETQYF
CDR3 DNA: TGTGCCAGCAGCTTGAGCGGGGTAGAGACCCAGTACTTC

D gene: TRBD2
CDR3 length: 15
J gene: TRBJ2-1
clone size: -
V gene: TRBV7-6
CDR3 protein: CASSSGTSGSGEQFF
CDR3 DNA: TGTGCCAGCAGTTCCGGAACTAGCGGGAGTGGTGAGCAGTTCTTC

D gene: -
CDR3 length: 13
J gene: TRBJ2-1
clone size: -
V gene: TRBV6-6
CDR3 protein: CASRSDAYNEQFF
CDR3 DNA: TGTGCCAGCCGCTCGGACGCCTACAATGAGCAGTTCTTC

D gene: TRBD1
CDR3 length: 15
J gene: TRBJ1-2
clone size: -
V gene: TRBV6-6
CDR3 protein: CASSYSWDSNYGYTF
CDR3 DNA: TGTGCCAGCAGTTACTCGTGGGACAGTAACTATGGCTACACCTTC

D gene: -
CDR3 length: 14
J gene: TRBJ1-3
clone size: -
V gene: TRBV6-6
CDR3 protein: CASSLIGSGNTIYF
CDR3 DNA: TGTGCCAGCAGTCTTATCGGCTCTGGAAACACCATATATTTT

D gene: -
CDR3 length: 12
J gene: TRBJ1-1
clone size: -
V gene: TRBV6-5
CDR3 protein: CASSSEPTTAFF
CDR3 DNA: TGTGCCAGCAGTTCCGAGCCTACGACAGCTTTCTTT

D gene: -
CDR3 length: 15
J gene: TRBJ2-7
clone size: -
V gene: TRBV7-2
CDR3 protein: CASSFTKGSAYEQYF
CDR3 DNA: TGTGCCAGCAGCTTCACAAAGGGGTCGGCCTACGAGCAGTACTTC

D gene: TRBD2
CDR3 length: 16
J gene: TRBJ2-7
clone size: -
V gene: TRBV6-1
CDR3 protein: CASSEVTSGDQGEQYF
CDR3 DNA: TGTGCCAGCAGTGAAGTAACTAGCGGGGACCAGGGCGAGCAGTACTTC

D gene: -
CDR3 length: 15
J gene: TRBJ2-3
clone size: -
V gene: TRBV11-2
CDR3 protein: CASSPTAGPVGTQYF
CDR3 DNA: TGTGCCAGCAGCCCTACGGCGGGTCCCGTAGGTACGCAGTATTTT

D gene: -
CDR3 length: 13
J gene: TRBJ1-1
clone size: -
V gene: TRBV4-2
CDR3 protein: CASSQDPDREAFF
CDR3 DNA: TGTGCCAGCAGCCAAGACCCGGACAGAGAAGCTTTCTTT

D gene: TRBD1
CDR3 length: 13
J gene: TRBJ1-2
clone size: -
V gene: TRBV6-5
CDR3 protein: CASSYLQGGGYTF
CDR3 DNA: TGTGCCAGCAGTTACCTACAGGGGGGAGGCTACACCTTC

D gene: -
CDR3 length: 10
J gene: TRBJ2-1
clone size: -
V gene: TRBV21-1
CDR3 protein: CASILNEQFF
CDR3 DNA: TGTGCCAGCATTCTCAATGAGCAGTTCTTC

D gene: -
CDR3 length: 12
J gene: TRBJ1-3
clone size: -
V gene: TRBV29-1
CDR3 protein: CSVVTAGNTIYF
CDR3 DNA: TGCAGCGTTGTGACAGCTGGAAACACCATATATTTT

D gene: TRBD1
CDR3 length: 13
J gene: TRBJ2-7
clone size: -
V gene: TRBV14
CDR3 protein: CASSWDRNYEQYF
CDR3 DNA: TGTGCCAGCAGCTGGGACAGGAACTACGAGCAGTACTTC

D gene: TRBD1
CDR3 length: 16
J gene: TRBJ1-3
clone size: once
V gene: TRBV9
CDR3 protein: CASSITGVPSGNTIYF
CDR3 DNA: TGTGCCAGCAGCATAACAGGGGTCCCTTCTGGAAACACCATATATTTT

D gene: TRBD1
CDR3 length: 11
J gene: TRBJ2-7
clone size: -
V gene: TRBV6-7
CDR3 protein: CASSQGDEQYF
CDR3 DNA: TGTGCCAGCAGCCAGGGGGACGAGCAGTACTTC

D gene: TRBD1
CDR3 length: 16
J gene: TRBJ1-3
clone size: -
V gene: TRBV18
CDR3 protein: CASSPKQGASGNTIYF
CDR3 DNA: TGTGCCAGCTCACCTAAACAGGGGGCTTCTGGAAACACCATATATTTT

D gene: TRBD1
CDR3 length: 18
J gene: TRBJ2-7
clone size: -
V gene: TRBV5-4
CDR3 protein: CASSYRAGTGRLSYEQYF
CDR3 DNA: TGTGCCAGCAGCTATCGCGCCGGGACAGGGAGGCTTTCCTACGAGCAGTACTTC

D gene: TRBD2
CDR3 length: 16
J gene: TRBJ2-7
clone size: -
V gene: TRBV9
CDR3 protein: CASSVGLAGGYYEQYF
CDR3 DNA: TGTGCCAGCAGCGTAGGACTAGCGGGAGGGTACTACGAGCAGTACTTC

D gene: -
CDR3 length: 14
J gene: TRBJ2-7
clone size: -
V gene: TRBV10-3
CDR3 protein: CAISDGQGFYEQYF
CDR3 DNA: TGTGCCATCAGTGATGGGCAAGGCTTCTACGAGCAGTACTTC

D gene: -
CDR3 length: 16
J gene: TRBJ2-5
clone size: few
V gene: TRBV19
CDR3 protein: CATTNRGRGSQETQYF
CDR3 DNA: TGTGCCACGACGAACAGGGGGAGGGGGTCTCAGGAGACCCAGTACTTC

D gene: -
CDR3 length: 16
J gene: TRBJ2-7
clone size: -
V gene: TRBV27
CDR3 protein: CASSSLVDNDKGEQYF
CDR3 DNA: TGTGCCAGCAGTTCCCTCGTCGACAATGATAAAGGGGAGCAGTACTTC

D gene: -
CDR3 length: 15
J gene: TRBJ2-7
clone size: -
V gene: TRBV5-5
CDR3 protein: CASSLDPGSDYEQYF
CDR3 DNA: TGTGCCAGCAGCTTGGATCCGGGATCAGACTACGAGCAGTACTTC

D gene: -
CDR3 length: 16
J gene: TRBJ2-2
clone size: -
V gene: TRBV5-1
CDR3 protein: CASSSGVSRNTGELFF
CDR3 DNA: TGCGCCAGCAGCTCCGGGGTCAGCAGAAACACCGGGGAGCTGTTTTTT

D gene: -
CDR3 length: 19
J gene: TRBJ2-3
clone size: -
V gene: TRBV1
CDR3 protein: CTSSQDLKRTSGSTDTQYF
CDR3 DNA: TGCACCAGCAGCCAAGATCTAAAGCGGACTAGCGGCAGCACAGATACGCAGTATTTT

D gene: -
CDR3 length: 16
J gene: TRBJ1-3
clone size: -
V gene: TRBV15
CDR3 protein: CATSRTLGPSGNTIYF
CDR3 DNA: TGTGCCACCAGCAGGACCTTGGGACCTTCTGGAAACACCATATATTTT

D gene: -
CDR3 length: 16
J gene: TRBJ2-7
clone size: -
V gene: TRBV4-3
CDR3 protein: CASSQGAGTTSREQYF
CDR3 DNA: TGCGCCAGCAGCCAAGGCGCCGGGACCACGAGCCGCGAGCAGTACTTC

D gene: TRBD2
CDR3 length: 13
J gene: TRBJ2-7
clone size: -
V gene: TRBV6-1
CDR3 protein: CASSDRGVGEQYF
CDR3 DNA: TGTGCCAGCAGTGATCGGGGGGTGGGCGAGCAGTACTTC

D gene: -
CDR3 length: 14
J gene: TRBJ2-1
clone size: -
V gene: TRBV2
CDR3 protein: CASSVFQGRGEQFF
CDR3 DNA: TGTGCCAGCAGTGTGTTTCAGGGTCGGGGTGAGCAGTTCTTC

D gene: TRBD1
CDR3 length: 15
J gene: TRBJ2-2
clone size: -
V gene: TRBV5-1
CDR3 protein: CASTLGTGTTGELFF
CDR3 DNA: TGCGCCAGCACCCTAGGGACAGGGACTACCGGGGAGCTGTTTTTT

D gene: -
CDR3 length: 16
J gene: TRBJ2-5
clone size: -
V gene: TRBV5-4
CDR3 protein: CASSLEQRVLQETQYF
CDR3 DNA: TGTGCCAGCAGCTTGGAGCAGCGCGTCTTACAAGAGACCCAGTACTTC

D gene: -
CDR3 length: 12
J gene: TRBJ2-7
clone size: once
V gene: TRBV6-6
CDR3 protein: CASSQSGYEQYF
CDR3 DNA: TGTGCCAGCAGCCAAAGTGGGTACGAGCAGTACTTC

D gene: TRBD2
CDR3 length: 16
J gene: TRBJ2-6
clone size: -
V gene: TRBV6-5
CDR3 protein: CASSWTSGSGANVLTF
CDR3 DNA: TGTGCCAGCAGTTGGACTAGCGGCTCTGGGGCCAACGTCCTGACTTTC

D gene: -
CDR3 length: 15
J gene: TRBJ2-1
clone size: -
V gene: TRBV7-8
CDR3 protein: CASSLTDLSYNEQFF
CDR3 DNA: TGTGCCAGCAGCTTGACTGACCTCTCCTACAATGAGCAGTTCTTC

D gene: -
CDR3 length: 12
J gene: TRBJ2-3
clone size: -
V gene: TRBV7-9
CDR3 protein: CASSFMTDTQYF
CDR3 DNA: TGTGCCAGCAGCTTCATGACAGATACGCAGTATTTT

D gene: -
CDR3 length: 13
J gene: TRBJ2-1
clone size: -
V gene: TRBV7-3
CDR3 protein: CASSTLNGNEQFF
CDR3 DNA: TGTGCCAGCAGCACCCTAAACGGCAATGAGCAGTTCTTC

D gene: TRBD2
CDR3 length: 17
J gene: TRBJ2-3
clone size: -
V gene: TRBV29-1
CDR3 protein: CSVALRGREAAADTQYF
CDR3 DNA: TGCAGCGTTGCTCTCCGGGGGCGGGAGGCGGCGGCAGATACGCAGTATTTT

D gene: -
CDR3 length: 12
J gene: TRBJ1-2
clone size: few
V gene: TRBV7-9
CDR3 protein: CASSPDSGGYTF
CDR3 DNA: TGTGCCAGCAGCCCGGACAGCGGCGGCTACACCTTC

D gene: TRBD1
CDR3 length: 12
J gene: TRBJ1-2
clone size: -
V gene: TRBV6-5
CDR3 protein: CASSMTGAGYTF
CDR3 DNA: TGTGCCAGCAGCATGACAGGGGCTGGCTACACCTTC

D gene: -
CDR3 length: 15
J gene: TRBJ2-6
clone size: -
V gene: TRBV6-6
CDR3 protein: CASRPRSSGANVLTF
CDR3 DNA: TGTGCCAGTCGACCCCGGAGCTCTGGGGCCAACGTCCTGACTTTC

D gene: -
CDR3 length: 18
J gene: TRBJ2-3
clone size: -
V gene: TRBV11-2
CDR3 protein: CASSFGLQEHILPDTQYF
CDR3 DNA: TGTGCCAGCAGCTTTGGGTTACAGGAGCATATATTGCCGGATACGCAGTATTTT